These 18 T cell receptor beta chains were sequenced from one sample in a study of T cell responses to AZD1222 COVID-19 vaccine. Assay: immunoSEQ multiplex PCR; the TCRdb copy retains only in-frame clones and omits some. Here the sample spans tens of thousands of clones, 85% to 90% being singletons. The material was peripheral blood, obtained on day 0 of AZD1222 vaccination. Every receptor here comes from an adult in good health.

The chain links TRBV7-6 to TRBJ1-4; TRBD1 might be the D (6 bases). V was clipped by 1 base and J by 0 bases, with 15 bases between them. The germline V gene encodes CDR1 SGHVS and CDR2 FNYEAQ. The CDR3 consists of 18 residues. This chain's CDR3 is CASSLGVVGGATNEKLFF. CDR3 nucleotide sequence: TGTGCCAGCAGCTTAGGAGTGGTAGGGGGGGCAACTAATGAAAAACTGTTTTTT. The complete variable domain, with remaining parts taken from reference TRBV7-6 and TRBJ1-4, reads GAGVSQSPRYKVTKRGQDVALRCDPISGHVSLYWYRQALGQGPEFLTYFNYEAQQDKSGLPNDRFSAERPEGSISTLTIQRTEQRDSAMYRCASSLGVVGGATNEKLFFGSGTQLSVL.

The chain links TRBV12-3 or TRBV12-4 to TRBJ1-2; 7 bases are shared with TRBD1. The junction had 4 bases not matched to a gene; V was cut back by 5 bases and J by 7 bases. The CDR3 has 12 residues. The DNA for the CDR3 is TGTGCCAGCAGTCGAAGGGGGCCTGGCTACACCTTC. It codes for CASSRRGPGYTF.

This chain links TRBV28 with TRBJ1-2; D is possibly TRBD1 (6 bases). The CDR3 covers 15 residues. The V gene's germline CDR1 is MDHEN and CDR2 SYDVKM. Deletions cut 6 bases from V and 3 bases from J, with 17 bases between. CDR3 nucleotides: TGTGCCAGCAGACACAGACAAGGGGGGTACTATGGCTACACCTTC. Translated, it gives CASRHRQGGYYGYTF.

This clone was observed a single time. The rearrangement uses TRBV14 and TRBJ2-7; D possibly corresponds to TRBD2 (6 bases). V lost 8 bases to trimming and J lost 4 bases, with 12 bases between them. Per germline, CDR1 SGHDN and CDR2 FVKESK. This CDR3 is built from 12 residues. This CDR3 is CASGGSGYEQYF. CDR3 DNA sequence: TGTGCCAGCGGAGGGTCTGGTTACGAGCAGTACTTC. The full variable domain, with the rest looked up from reference TRBV14 and TRBJ2-7, is EAGVTQFPSHSVIEKGQTVTLRCDPISGHDNLYWYRRVMGKEIKFLLHFVKESKQDESGMPNNRFLAERTGGTYSTLKVQPAELEDSGVYFCASGGSGYEQYFGPGTRLTVT.

The sample holds one count of this clone. The chain carries TRBV4-2 and TRBJ2-7; the D gene is possibly TRBD2 (6 bases). V was clipped by 3 bases and J by 5 bases, with 14 bases between them. CDR1 is LGHNA and CDR2 is YNFKEQ in the germline V gene. The CDR3 extends over 14 amino acids. In DNA, the CDR3 is TGTGCCAGCAGCCATCAGGGACTCACCGACGAGCAGTACTTC. Protein product: CASSHQGLTDEQYF.

The genes are TRBV4-1 and TRBJ1-4, with D possibly being TRBD1 (6 bases). Trimming stripped 4 bases from V and 7 bases from J, with 10 bases between. CDR3 size: 13 residues. Germline assignment: CDR1 MGHRA and CDR2 YSYEKL. The DNA of the CDR3 is TGCGCCAGCAGCCTGCGGACAGTTGAAAAACTGTTTTTT. Amino acids: CASSLRTVEKLFF.

This chain links TRBV5-1 with TRBJ2-3; 7 positions match TRBD1. Germline assignment: CDR1 SGHRS and CDR2 YFSETQ. The trim removed 1 base at V and 4 bases at J, leaving 3 bases unmatched. The CDR3 has 14 amino acids. DNA for the CDR3: TGCGCCAGCAGCTTGCGACAGGGCCCAGATACGCAGTATTTT. Encoded protein: CASSLRQGPDTQYF.

V gene TRBV6-1 combines with J gene TRBJ2-7, with 7 bases matching TRBD1. Germline assignment: CDR1 MNHNS and CDR2 SASEGT. V gave up 5 bases and J gave up 6 bases; unmatched junction bases: 13. This CDR3 spans 15 amino acids. CDR3 DNA: TGTGCCAGCAGTCCACGGACAGGTTCCTCCACCGAGCAGTACTTC. As protein: CASSPRTGSSTEQYF.

The V call is TRBV28, the J call TRBJ1-1; 9 bases are shared with TRBD1. The CDR3 has 16 residues. Losses at the gene ends were 7 bases for V and 0 bases for J; bases not matched to a gene: 9. Germline-derived CDR1 and CDR2 are MDHEN and SYDVKM. The CDR3 DNA is TGTGCCAGCACCCCGGGGACAGGGTACATGAACACTGAAGCTTTCTTT. Its protein is CASTPGTGYMNTEAFF.

The V and J genes are TRBV18 and TRBJ2-2, with D maybe TRBD2 (5 bases). There are 16 residues in the CDR3. V lost 0 bases and J 0 bases, leaving 8 bases between the germline ends. Germline assignment: CDR1 KGHSH and CDR2 LQKENI. CDR3 region: CASSPPRDPNTGELFF. For the CDR3, the DNA is TGTGCCAGCTCACCACCGAGGGATCCGAACACCGGGGAGCTGTTTTTT.

This rearrangement joins TRBV12-5 to TRBJ2-3, with D possibly matching TRBD2 (6 bases). This CDR3 contains 15 residues. The V end was cut by 1 base, the J end by 6 bases, with 14 bases between. Germline-derived CDR1 and CDR2 are LGHNT and FRNRAP. The CDR3 nucleotides are TGTGCTAGTGGTTTGGCCGGAGGGGCGCAGGATACGCAGTATTTT. It codes for CASGLAGGAQDTQYF.

The chain links TRBV19 to TRBJ1-4; D unresolved. Germline CDR1 LNHDA, CDR2 SQIVND (reference sequence). This CDR3 has 15 residues. V lost 0 bases and J lost 0, with 5 bases in between. CDR3 loop: CASSIDGATNEKLFF. The CDR3 DNA is TGTGCCAGTAGTATAGATGGGGCAACTAATGAAAAACTGTTTTTT.

The chain combines TRBV5-1 with TRBJ1-2; possible D gene TRBD1, 6 bases. CDR3 length: 14 amino acids. Trimming left V 0 bases short and J 8 bases short, with 14 bases between. The germline gives CDR1 SGHRS, CDR2 YFSETQ. Here the CDR3 DNA reads TGCGCCAGCAGCTTGGAAACAGGGAGAGGAGGCTACACCTTC. Encoded protein: CASSLETGRGGYTF.

This clone has more than one count but fewer than ten. This sample also contains other DNA sequences that code for the same CDR3. The chain has TRBV7-9 and TRBJ2-7; 7 positions match TRBD1. Germline assignment: CDR1 SEHNR and CDR2 FQNEAQ (reference sequence). CDR3 length equals 12 residues. V was pared by 4 bases and J by 4 bases, with 1 base of the junction left unmatched. The CDR3 loop is CASSSQGYEQYF. Here the CDR3 DNA reads TGTGCCAGCAGCTCACAGGGGTACGAGCAGTACTTC.

The rearrangement links TRBV4-1 to TRBJ1-2, with 7 bases lining up with TRBD1. Germline CDR1 reads MGHRA; CDR2 reads YSYEKL. J gave up 5 bases and V 6 bases, and 18 bases lay outside the gene matches. There are 17 residues in the CDR3. CDR3 in amino acids: CASRPSDIQGPAYGYTF. The CDR3 region has the DNA TGCGCCAGCAGACCTTCTGATATACAGGGGCCGGCTTATGGCTACACCTTC.

This chain joins TRBV4-2 and TRBJ2-7; 9 bases fit TRBD1. The CDR3 totals 15 residues. The V segment lost 4 bases and the J segment 3 bases; nucleotides outside the gene matches: 7. Per germline, CDR1 LGHNA and CDR2 YNFKEQ. CDR3 nucleotide sequence: TGTGCCAGCAGCCGGGAGGGGACAGGGAACTACGAGCAGTACTTC. Its protein is CASSREGTGNYEQYF.

This chain joins TRBV7-3 and TRBJ2-2; tentatively, D is TRBD1 or TRBD2 (6 bases each). The CDR3 is made up of 15 amino acids. With 4 bases removed from V and 3 bases from J, the gap between germline ends came to 12 bases. The germline V gene has CDR1 SGHTA and CDR2 FQGTGA. The CDR3 loop reads CASSSGGGDTGELFF. The DNA for the CDR3 is TGTGCCAGCAGCTCCGGGGGCGGTGACACCGGGGAGCTGTTTTTT.

The gene calls are TRBV12-2 and TRBJ2-7; the D call TRBD1 from the table was never checked on the DNA. TRBV12-2 is labeled a pseudogene. The CDR3 has 17 residues. In DNA form, the CDR3 reads TGTGCAAGTCGCTTAGCGGTAGGGACAGAGAGCTCCTACGAGCAGTACTTC. Protein product: CASRLAVGTESSYEQYF.